The clone carrying this T cell receptor (beta chain) was seen ten or more times. In the authors' workflow: Reference gene primer amplification in the assay estimated nucleated cell counts. TCRdb's table, derived via immunoSEQ multiplex PCR, lists solely in-frame clones and lacks some. That table furnishes V, J and clone size, whereas the DNA furnished D and trimming. The sample lists 120,000 to 150,000 clones, 81% occurring once. This specimen belongs to a study of blood T cell repertoires in COVID-19. Turning to the study itself: Spain, Italy and the United States supplied samples that represented acute and convalescent COVID-19. PBMCs, B-cell-depleted T cells, or T cells were the source of the cDNA or gDNA that made up the material.

The CDR3 is made up of 13 amino acids. V lost 4 bases and J 8 bases, leaving 14 bases between the germline ends. Sequenced: peripheral blood. This chain joins TRBV12-3 or TRBV12-4 and TRBJ1-2, with D possibly TRBD1 on 5 matching bases. This TCR came from a human donor with acute or convalescent COVID-19. The donor label of this sample is uncertain. CDR3 sequence reads: CASSYQGVFGYTF. The CDR3 DNA follows: TGTGCCAGCAGTTATCAGGGTGTATTCGGCTACACCTTC.